This T cell receptor beta chain was retrieved from a study of tumour-infiltrating T cells in Burkitt lymphoma. Comments on this clone: Its antigen is currently unknown. This CDR3 is also generated by other DNA sequences in the sample.

The CDR3 runs 15 residues. The germline CDR1 and CDR2 sequences are SGHRS and YFSETQ. V lost 0 bases and J 7 bases, leaving 11 bases between the germline ends. Method: immunoSEQ multiplex PCR; TCRdb's copy keeps in-frame clones and lacks some. The sample carries 45,000 to 60,000 clones, approximately 31% recorded once. Whole-study findings and limits: Many Burkitt lymphoma patients shared several public clonotypes.

The genes are TRBV5-1 and TRBJ1-6; tentative D call: TRBD1 (6 bases). The sequencing sample was made of tumor tissue. The sequence derives from a human donor with Burkitt lymphoma. Written as DNA, the CDR3 is TGCGCCAGCAGCTTGGTTGGGGGGCGGAATTCACCCCTCCACTTT. This codes for CASSLVGGRNSPLHF.